This T cell receptor (beta chain) was profiled in a study of blood T cells in healthy people across ages. Germline V gene lookup returns CDR1 SEHNR and CDR2 FQNEAQ (reference sequence). The CDR3 consists of 16 residues. Trimming shortened V by 1 base and J by 5 bases, and 17 bases separated the two germline ends. A second PCR, run for about 7 to 11 cycles, used a sample-barcoded 5' primer plus a J-beta primer mix. Each cDNA molecule, via a template-switch adaptor with 12 random nucleotides, was tagged. A single record per CDR3 protein comes from TCRdb applying MiXCR to the 5' RACE reads. The data contain hundreds of thousands of distinct CDR3 sequences, approximately 50% of them singletons. Findings and caveats of the study: Without sorted subsets, naive and antigen-experienced compartments could not be conclusively compared. As naive T cell percentage varied, TCR beta diversity correlated strongly with it.

A note on this clonotype: Antigen unknown.

The rearrangement links TRBV7-9 to TRBJ2-5, with a possible D match to TRBD2 (5 bases). The origin of this receptor is a woman aged 55-69 years in good health. The sample taken for sequencing was blood. The CDR3 here is CASSLGPSLVSETQYF. CDR3 nucleotide sequence: TGTGCCAGCAGCTTAGGACCCTCACTAGTGAGTGAGACCCAGTACTTC.